This TCR beta chain was found in a study of cytomegalovirus exposure and HLA in healthy donors. General study points: TCR beta chains associated with HLA were, in a later analysis, more clonally expanded than equally common others. Apparent HLA restriction characterized most CMV-associated TCR beta chains in a later analysis.

On this clone itself: What it recognizes is unknown.

The PCR used 60 Vbeta and 13 Jbeta primers. This table comes from immunoSEQ multiplex PCR, and its TCRdb copy is limited to in-frame clones, with some not included. In the table there are about 130,000 clones, roughly 82% of which are singletons. This receptor was obtained from a man aged 45-65 years in good health and CMV-seronegative. Sequenced: PBMCs.

The CDR3 region has the DNA TGCGCCAGCAGCTTGGCCACAGGGGGCTCAGACACTGAAGCTTTCTTT. It is translated as CASSLATGGSDTEAFF. This chain connects TRBV5-1 to TRBJ1-1; 9 bases line up with TRBD1. Losses at the gene ends were 0 bases for V and 3 bases for J; bases not matched to a gene: 6. Looked up from germline, CDR1 is SGHRS and CDR2 is YFSETQ. CDR3 size: 16 residues.